The entry below gives a single T cell receptor (beta chain) sequence along with its context. The data derive from a study of blood T cell repertoires in COVID-19. Study information: From T cells, B-cell-depleted T cells, or PBMCs came the material, which was cDNA or gDNA.

The table came from immunoSEQ multiplex PCR; TCRdb's copy has only in-frame clones and leaves some out. The table records around 300,000 clones, roughly 90% of them present only once. The sequenced sample was peripheral blood. This receptor was identified in a woman between 50 and 59 years old with active or convalescent COVID-19.

CDR3 in amino acids: CASSPKGQGAYEQYF. As DNA, the CDR3 is TGCGCCAGCAGTCCCAAGGGACAGGGGGCTTACGAGCAGTACTTC. The V gene is TRBV23-1, the J gene TRBJ2-7; the match to TRBD1 covers 12 bases. TRBV23-1 is recorded as an ORF, its role being uncertain. CDR3 length: 15 amino acids. With 4 bases clipped from V and 4 bases from J, the junction kept 5 bases outside the gene matches.